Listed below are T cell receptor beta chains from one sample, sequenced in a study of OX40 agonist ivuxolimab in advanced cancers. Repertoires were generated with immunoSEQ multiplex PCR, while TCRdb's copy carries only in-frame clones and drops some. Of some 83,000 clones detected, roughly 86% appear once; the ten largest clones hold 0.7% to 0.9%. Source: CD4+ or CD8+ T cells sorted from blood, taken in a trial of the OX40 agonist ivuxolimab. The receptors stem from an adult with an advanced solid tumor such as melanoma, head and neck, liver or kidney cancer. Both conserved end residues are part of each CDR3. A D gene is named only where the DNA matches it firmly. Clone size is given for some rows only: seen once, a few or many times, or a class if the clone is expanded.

CDR3aa: CASKTGDTDTQYF
CDR3nt: TGTGCCAGCAAGACAGGAGACACAGATACGCAGTATTTT
j_gene: TRBJ2-3
v_gene: TRBV28
abundance: NA
d_gene: NA

CDR3aa: CSVEENRPLPEAFF
CDR3nt: TGCAGCGTTGAAGAAAACAGGCCGTTACCTGAAGCTTTCTTT
j_gene: TRBJ1-1
v_gene: TRBV29-1
abundance: NA
d_gene: NA

CDR3aa: CASSSLGQVNTGELFF
CDR3nt: TGTGCCAGCAGCTCCCTTGGACAGGTGAACACCGGGGAGCTGTTTTTT
j_gene: TRBJ2-2
v_gene: TRBV7-6
abundance: NA
d_gene: TRBD1

CDR3aa: CASSLTSGASYNEQFF
CDR3nt: TGTGCCAGCAGTTTGACTAGCGGTGCCTCCTACAATGAGCAGTTCTTC
j_gene: TRBJ2-1
v_gene: TRBV27
abundance: NA
d_gene: TRBD2

CDR3aa: CASSLPTENYGYTF
CDR3nt: TGTGCCAGCAGTCTCCCGACCGAGAACTATGGCTACACCTTC
j_gene: TRBJ1-2
v_gene: TRBV28
abundance: NA
d_gene: NA

CDR3aa: CASSRNRGGTGELFF
CDR3nt: TGTGCCAGCAGCCGGAACAGGGGTGGCACCGGGGAGCTGTTTTTT
j_gene: TRBJ2-2
v_gene: TRBV7-9
abundance: NA
d_gene: TRBD1

CDR3aa: CASSLGSRYEKLFF
CDR3nt: TGTGCCAGCAGCTTGGGAAGCAGATATGAAAAACTGTTTTTT
j_gene: TRBJ1-4
v_gene: TRBV5-6
abundance: NA
d_gene: NA

CDR3aa: CASSIIQRRTEAFF
CDR3nt: TGTGCCAGTAGTATTATCCAACGCCGGACTGAAGCTTTCTTT
j_gene: TRBJ1-1
v_gene: TRBV19
abundance: NA
d_gene: NA

CDR3aa: CASSPEVGQQETQYF
CDR3nt: TGTGCCAGCTCACCAGAGGTGGGCCAGCAAGAGACCCAGTACTTC
j_gene: TRBJ2-5
v_gene: TRBV18
abundance: once
d_gene: NA

CDR3aa: CASRQTSGGDYEQYF
CDR3nt: TGTGCCAGCAGGCAGACTAGCGGGGGGGACTACGAGCAGTACTTC
j_gene: TRBJ2-7
v_gene: TRBV4-2
abundance: NA
d_gene: TRBD2

CDR3aa: CASSHPVSNQPQHF
CDR3nt: TGTGCCAGCAGCCACCCCGTCTCTAATCAGCCCCAGCATTTT
j_gene: TRBJ1-5
v_gene: TRBV14
abundance: NA
d_gene: NA

CDR3aa: CASSLRPIQPQHF
CDR3nt: TGTGCCAGCAGCTTACGTCCAATTCAGCCCCAGCATTTT
j_gene: TRBJ1-5
v_gene: TRBV13
abundance: NA
d_gene: NA

CDR3aa: CASSVTGYEQYF
CDR3nt: TGTGCCAGCAGCGTCACAGGGTACGAGCAGTACTTC
j_gene: TRBJ2-7
v_gene: TRBV11-3
abundance: NA
d_gene: NA

CDR3aa: CAIRSLSSTDTQYF
CDR3nt: TGTGCCATCAGGTCCCTATCTAGCACAGATACGCAGTATTTT
j_gene: TRBJ2-3
v_gene: TRBV10-3
abundance: NA
d_gene: NA

CDR3aa: CASSSSRAYSNQPQHF
CDR3nt: TGTGCCAGCAGTTCATCGAGGGCGTATAGCAATCAGCCCCAGCATTTT
j_gene: TRBJ1-5
v_gene: TRBV27
abundance: NA
d_gene: NA

CDR3aa: CASSPNQETQYF
CDR3nt: TGTGCCAGCAGCCCGAACCAAGAGACCCAGTACTTC
j_gene: TRBJ2-5
v_gene: TRBV5-4
abundance: NA
d_gene: NA

CDR3aa: CASSLNRGTFDGYTF
CDR3nt: TGTGCCAGCAGTTTAAATCGGGGGACTTTCGATGGCTACACCTTC
j_gene: TRBJ1-2
v_gene: TRBV27
abundance: few
d_gene: NA

CDR3aa: CSVLGGNYGYTF
CDR3nt: TGCAGCGTTTTGGGGGGCAACTATGGCTACACCTTC
j_gene: TRBJ1-2
v_gene: TRBV29-1
abundance: NA
d_gene: NA

CDR3aa: CAWSVTGLSNQPQHF
CDR3nt: TGTGCCTGGAGTGTAACGGGACTGAGCAATCAGCCCCAGCATTTT
j_gene: TRBJ1-5
v_gene: TRBV30
abundance: NA
d_gene: NA

CDR3aa: CASSQDRAVGSSSYNEQFF
CDR3nt: TGTGCCAGCAGCCAGGACAGGGCCGTAGGGAGTAGCTCCTACAATGAGCAGTTCTTC
j_gene: TRBJ2-1
v_gene: TRBV11-2
abundance: NA
d_gene: TRBD1

CDR3aa: CASSVNRGGYTF
CDR3nt: TGTGCCAGCAGTGTGAACAGGGGTGGCTACACCTTC
j_gene: TRBJ1-2
v_gene: TRBV28
abundance: NA
d_gene: TRBD1

CDR3aa: CASSLGGDIQYF
CDR3nt: TGTGCCAGCAGCTTAGGGGGGGACATTCAGTACTTC
j_gene: TRBJ2-4
v_gene: TRBV11-2
abundance: few
d_gene: NA

CDR3aa: CASSLARTDYTF
CDR3nt: TGTGCCAGCAGCTTAGCCCGGACAGACTACACCTTC
j_gene: TRBJ1-2
v_gene: TRBV11-2
abundance: NA
d_gene: NA

CDR3aa: CASSLGRPSYEQYF
CDR3nt: TGTGCCAGCAGTTTGGGGAGGCCTTCCTACGAGCAGTACTTC
j_gene: TRBJ2-7
v_gene: TRBV28
abundance: NA
d_gene: NA

CDR3aa: CASSFRFSVVGRTYNEQFF
CDR3nt: TGTGCCAGCAGCTTCCGATTTTCGGTGGTTGGACGTACCTACAATGAGCAGTTCTTC
j_gene: TRBJ2-1
v_gene: TRBV11-2
abundance: NA
d_gene: NA

CDR3aa: CASSPTGDRAPEYF
CDR3nt: TGTGCCAGTAGTCCGACAGGGGACAGAGCCCCCGAGTATTTT
j_gene: TRBJ2-3
v_gene: TRBV19
abundance: NA
d_gene: TRBD1

CDR3aa: CASTPFGVRSEQYF
CDR3nt: TGTGCCAGCACTCCTTTCGGGGTCCGATCCGAGCAGTACTTC
j_gene: TRBJ2-7
v_gene: TRBV28
abundance: NA
d_gene: NA

CDR3aa: CASSLRGARGYNEQFF
CDR3nt: TGTGCCAGCAGCTTAAGGGGTGCCCGGGGATACAATGAGCAGTTCTTC
j_gene: TRBJ2-1
v_gene: TRBV7-2
abundance: NA
d_gene: NA

CDR3aa: CASSLDPGLAGYNEQFF
CDR3nt: TGTGCCAGCAGCTTAGACCCGGGACTAGCGGGATACAATGAGCAGTTCTTC
j_gene: TRBJ2-1
v_gene: TRBV7-8
abundance: NA
d_gene: TRBD2

CDR3aa: CASSVEAGGVRTDTQYF
CDR3nt: TGTGCCAGCAGCGTAGAGGCGGGGGGCGTTCGAACAGATACGCAGTATTTT
j_gene: TRBJ2-3
v_gene: TRBV9
abundance: NA
d_gene: TRBD2

CDR3aa: CAWSPTSYEQYF
CDR3nt: TGTGCCTGGAGTCCCACCTCCTACGAGCAGTACTTC
j_gene: TRBJ2-7
v_gene: TRBV30
abundance: once
d_gene: NA

CDR3aa: CASSLRGLTEAFF
CDR3nt: TGTGCCAGCAGCTTGCGGGGGCTCACTGAAGCTTTCTTT
j_gene: TRBJ1-1
v_gene: TRBV11-3
abundance: NA
d_gene: NA

CDR3aa: CASSPSRDLDYSNQPQHF
CDR3nt: TGTGCCAGTAGTCCGTCCAGGGACCTGGACTATAGCAATCAGCCCCAGCATTTT
j_gene: TRBJ1-5
v_gene: TRBV19
abundance: NA
d_gene: NA

CDR3aa: CATSWGQGNTEAFF
CDR3nt: TGCGCCACCTCCTGGGGCCAAGGGAACACTGAAGCTTTCTTT
j_gene: TRBJ1-1
v_gene: TRBV5-1
abundance: NA
d_gene: NA

CDR3aa: CSVDIGGLGVEQFF
CDR3nt: TGCAGCGTTGACATCGGAGGGCTAGGGGTCGAGCAGTTCTTC
j_gene: TRBJ2-1
v_gene: TRBV29-1
abundance: once
d_gene: NA

CDR3aa: CASSLEGTAKEYF
CDR3nt: TGTGCCAGCAGCTTAGAAGGGACAGCCAAGGAGTACTTC
j_gene: TRBJ2-7
v_gene: TRBV7-9
abundance: NA
d_gene: TRBD1

CDR3aa: CASNYWGDRDRSYEQYF
CDR3nt: TGTGCCTCGAACTACTGGGGAGACCGGGACCGCTCCTACGAGCAGTACTTC
j_gene: TRBJ2-7
v_gene: TRBV30
abundance: NA
d_gene: NA

CDR3aa: CASSTLGTGRAGELFF
CDR3nt: TGTGCCAGCAGCACCCTCGGGACAGGGCGGGCCGGGGAGCTGTTTTTT
j_gene: TRBJ2-2
v_gene: TRBV28
abundance: NA
d_gene: TRBD1

CDR3aa: CASSALRDRVVNYGYTF
CDR3nt: TGTGCCAGTAGTGCACTCCGGGACAGGGTTGTTAACTATGGCTACACCTTC
j_gene: TRBJ1-2
v_gene: TRBV19
abundance: NA
d_gene: TRBD1

CDR3aa: CSASTGSYEQYF
CDR3nt: TGCAGCGCCTCGACGGGCTCCTACGAGCAGTACTTC
j_gene: TRBJ2-7
v_gene: TRBV29-1
abundance: NA
d_gene: NA

CDR3aa: CAISARGADTGELFF
CDR3nt: TGTGCCATCAGTGCACGAGGGGCTGACACCGGGGAGCTGTTTTTT
j_gene: TRBJ2-2
v_gene: TRBV10-3
abundance: once
d_gene: NA

CDR3aa: CASSRPGQGAAGELFF
CDR3nt: TGCGCCAGCAGCCGACCGGGACAGGGGGCTGCCGGGGAGCTGTTTTTT
j_gene: TRBJ2-2
v_gene: TRBV5-1
abundance: NA
d_gene: TRBD1

CDR3aa: CASSGGQASTDTQYF
CDR3nt: TGTGCCAGCAGCGGGGGACAGGCTAGCACAGATACGCAGTATTTT
j_gene: TRBJ2-3
v_gene: TRBV5-4
abundance: NA
d_gene: TRBD1

CDR3aa: CASSLARVVAKNIQYF
CDR3nt: TGTGCCAGCAGCTTAGCGCGGGTAGTAGCCAAAAACATTCAGTACTTC
j_gene: TRBJ2-4
v_gene: TRBV7-7
abundance: NA
d_gene: NA

CDR3aa: CATSRESAGSIYEQYF
CDR3nt: TGTGCCACCAGCAGAGAGTCGGCAGGGTCCATCTACGAGCAGTACTTC
j_gene: TRBJ2-7
v_gene: TRBV15
abundance: NA
d_gene: NA

CDR3aa: CASSVVQTEGTQYF
CDR3nt: TGTGCCAGCAGCGTAGTACAAACCGAGGGGACCCAGTACTTC
j_gene: TRBJ2-5
v_gene: TRBV9
abundance: NA
d_gene: NA

CDR3aa: CAWGTSGLASSYNEQFF
CDR3nt: TGTGCCTGGGGGACTAGCGGGTTGGCGAGCTCCTACAATGAGCAGTTCTTC
j_gene: TRBJ2-1
v_gene: TRBV30
abundance: NA
d_gene: TRBD2

CDR3aa: CASSLDHPLLETGETQYF
CDR3nt: TGTGCCAGCAGCTTAGACCATCCCCTTCTTGAAACGGGAGAGACCCAGTACTTC
j_gene: TRBJ2-5
v_gene: TRBV7-9
abundance: NA
d_gene: NA

CDR3aa: CASSPRTESSGNTIYF
CDR3nt: TGTGCCAGCTCACCAAGGACAGAATCCTCTGGAAACACCATATATTTT
j_gene: TRBJ1-3
v_gene: TRBV18
abundance: NA
d_gene: NA

CDR3aa: CATRSIAGVPGELFF
CDR3nt: TGTGCCACTCGGAGCATAGCGGGAGTACCCGGGGAGCTGTTTTTT
j_gene: TRBJ2-2
v_gene: TRBV15
abundance: NA
d_gene: TRBD2

CDR3aa: CASYRFQETQYF
CDR3nt: TGTGCCAGCTATCGATTCCAAGAGACCCAGTACTTC
j_gene: TRBJ2-5
v_gene: TRBV2
abundance: NA
d_gene: NA

CDR3aa: CASSGLDRIGLDTQYF
CDR3nt: TGTGCCAGCAGCGGGTTAGACAGGATTGGCTTAGATACGCAGTATTTT
j_gene: TRBJ2-3
v_gene: TRBV5-6
abundance: NA
d_gene: NA

CDR3aa: CASSVSTGISGNTIYF
CDR3nt: TGTGCCAGCTCCGTCTCGACGGGGATCTCTGGAAACACCATATATTTT
j_gene: TRBJ1-3
v_gene: TRBV18
abundance: NA
d_gene: NA

CDR3aa: CASSLEGEQFF
CDR3nt: TGTGCCAGCAGCTTAGAGGGGGAGCAGTTCTTC
j_gene: TRBJ2-1
v_gene: TRBV7-9
abundance: NA
d_gene: NA

CDR3aa: CAISESATSLYEQYF
CDR3nt: TGTGCCATCAGTGAGTCGGCCACTAGCCTCTACGAGCAGTACTTC
j_gene: TRBJ2-7
v_gene: TRBV10-3
abundance: NA
d_gene: NA

CDR3aa: CSVEIQEKGIQYF
CDR3nt: TGCAGCGTTGAAATCCAGGAGAAAGGCATTCAGTACTTC
j_gene: TRBJ2-4
v_gene: TRBV29-1
abundance: NA
d_gene: NA

CDR3aa: CASSAQMNTEAFF
CDR3nt: TGTGCCAGCAGCGCCCAGATGAACACTGAAGCTTTCTTT
j_gene: TRBJ1-1
v_gene: TRBV6-4
abundance: NA
d_gene: NA

CDR3aa: CASSPVSAHSYEQYF
CDR3nt: TGTGCCAGCTCACCAGTTAGCGCCCACTCCTACGAGCAGTACTTC
j_gene: TRBJ2-7
v_gene: TRBV18
abundance: NA
d_gene: NA

CDR3aa: CASSPRDTTSNQPQHF
CDR3nt: TGTGCCAGCAGCCCCCGGGACACTACCAGCAATCAGCCCCAGCATTTT
j_gene: TRBJ1-5
v_gene: TRBV6-6
abundance: NA
d_gene: NA

CDR3aa: CASSLAAGDNSPLHF
CDR3nt: TGTGCCAGCAGCTTAGCGGCAGGTGACAATTCACCCCTCCACTTT
j_gene: TRBJ1-6
v_gene: TRBV7-1
abundance: NA
d_gene: NA